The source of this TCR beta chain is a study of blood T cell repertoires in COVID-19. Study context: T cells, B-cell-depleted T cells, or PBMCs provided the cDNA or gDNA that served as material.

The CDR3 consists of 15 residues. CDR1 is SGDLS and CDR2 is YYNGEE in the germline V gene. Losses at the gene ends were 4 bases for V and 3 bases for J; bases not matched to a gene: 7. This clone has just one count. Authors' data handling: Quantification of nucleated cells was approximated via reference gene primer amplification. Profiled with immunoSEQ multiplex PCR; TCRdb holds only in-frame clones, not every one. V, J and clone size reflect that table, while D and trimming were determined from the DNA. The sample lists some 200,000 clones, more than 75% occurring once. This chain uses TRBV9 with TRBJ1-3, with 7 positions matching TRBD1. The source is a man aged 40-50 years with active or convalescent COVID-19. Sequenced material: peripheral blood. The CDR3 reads CASSFSGQVGNTIYF. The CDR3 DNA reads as TGTGCCAGCAGCTTCTCAGGACAGGTTGGAAACACCATATATTTT. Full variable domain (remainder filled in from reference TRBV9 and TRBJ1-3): DSGVTQTPKHLITATGQRVTLRCSPRSGDLSVYWYQQSLDQGLQFLIQYYNGEERAKGNILERFSAQQFPDLHSELNLSSLELGDSALYFCASSFSGQVGNTIYFGEGSWLTVV.